This is a list of T cell receptor beta chains from one sample in a study of shared clonotypes between healthy human individuals. Profiling relied on immunoSEQ multiplex PCR, and the TCRdb table lists in-frame clones only, not all of them. The sample has roughly 570,000 clones, 98% seen once. The sample was naive CD8+ T cells sorted from blood. The receptors derive from a man aged 30-40 years in good health. The CDR3 runs from the conserved cysteine through the conserved F or W. Each record gives: clone size, D gene, J gene, V gene, CDR3 DNA, CDR3 protein. The D gene is left open where the match is weak. Clone size is shown for a subset of rows, as once, few, many or a class of expanded clone.

- | - | TRBJ1-3 | TRBV6-1 | TGTGCCAGCAGGGAGATAACCAGCTCTGGAAACACCATATATTTT | CASREITSSGNTIYF
- | - | TRBJ2-7 | TRBV5-4 | TGTGCCAGCAGCTTCGGGCTGACTACCTACGAGCAGTACTTC | CASSFGLTTYEQYF
- | TRBD2 | TRBJ2-7 | TRBV4-1 | TGCGCCAGCAGCCCGTTAGCGGGAATGTCCTACGAGCAGTACTTC | CASSPLAGMSYEQYF
once | - | TRBJ1-5 | TRBV6-1 | TGTGCCAGCAGAACCCGGACAAGCAATCAGCCCCAGCATTTT | CASRTRTSNQPQHF
once | - | TRBJ1-2 | TRBV7-9 | TGTGCCAGCAGCGGGGAGGGCCACACCTTC | CASSGEGHTF
- | - | TRBJ2-3 | TRBV27 | TGTGCCAGCAGTGAAGGAGGGGCAGATACGCAGTATTTT | CASSEGGADTQYF
- | TRBD1 | TRBJ2-7 | TRBV27 | TGTGCCAGCAGTGCCGTCGGGACAGGCTACGAGCAGTACTTC | CASSAVGTGYEQYF
- | TRBD2 | TRBJ2-3 | TRBV7-9 | TGTGCCAGCAGCTTAGGGGTTAGCGGGCTCCACACAGATACGCAGTATTTT | CASSLGVSGLHTDTQYF
- | - | TRBJ2-3 | TRBV27 | TGTGCCAGCAGTTTAGCAGGGGCGCTGGGGTTAGATACGCAGTATTTT | CASSLAGALGLDTQYF
once | - | TRBJ2-3 | TRBV5-1 | TGCGCCAGCAGCTTGGGGGCCCTAAGAACAGATACGCAGTATTTT | CASSLGALRTDTQYF
- | - | TRBJ2-3 | TRBV27 | TGTGCCAGCAGTTTGGTCCGGGCGGGATGGACAGATACGCAGTATTTT | CASSLVRAGWTDTQYF
- | - | TRBJ2-1 | TRBV14 | TGTGCCAGCAGCCAAGCTTTGTCGCGAAGGTTAGGCGGTGAGCAGTTCTTC | CASSQALSRRLGGEQFF
- | TRBD2 | TRBJ2-2 | TRBV9 | TGTGCCAGCAGCGACGGGACTAGCGGGAGCGACGTCACCGGGGAGCTGTTTTTT | CASSDGTSGSDVTGELFF
- | TRBD1 | TRBJ2-7 | TRBV29-1 | TGCAGCGTTGGGACAGGCTACGAGCAGTACTTC | CSVGTGYEQYF
- | - | TRBJ2-5 | TRBV7-9 | TGTGCCAGCAGCTTGCCAGGGGTGGGAGAGACCCAGTACTTC | CASSLPGVGETQYF
- | TRBD2 | TRBJ2-5 | TRBV5-8 | TGTGCCAGCAGCTTAGGACAGGAACTTGGACTAGCGGGAGAGACCCAGTACTTC | CASSLGQELGLAGETQYF